What follows are 3 T cell receptor beta chains derived from one specimen sequenced in a study of T cell responses to AZD1222 COVID-19 vaccine. Method: immunoSEQ multiplex PCR; TCRdb's copy keeps in-frame clones and lacks some. The sample includes about 220,000 clones, about 93% of them seen just once. This sample comprised peripheral blood, obtained on day 0 of MenACWY control vaccination. All receptors come from an adult in good health.

With respect to this clone: The identical CDR3 is also encoded by other nucleotide sequences in the sample. This chain joins TRBV19 and TRBJ2-7; perhaps TRBD2 as D (6 bases). Deletions cut 4 bases from V and 0 bases from J, with 22 bases between. The CDR3 consists of 18 residues. Germline lookup yields CDR1 LNHDA and CDR2 SQIVND (reference sequence). DNA for the CDR3: TGTGCCAGTAGTAGGTTCCCGGGGTCGGCGGGGTCCTCCTACGAGCAGTACTTC. It yields the protein CASSRFPGSAGSSYEQYF.

The CDR3 DNA is TGTGCCAGCAGCCGGACAGGGAGGGCCAAAAACATTCAGTACTTC. Its translation is CASSRTGRAKNIQYF. The J gene is TRBJ2-4, the V gene TRBV7-2; 8 bases are a match to TRBD1. With 5 bases clipped from V and 1 base from J, the junction kept 4 bases outside the gene matches. This CDR3 region has 15 residues. Germline V gene lookup returns CDR1 SGHTA and CDR2 FQGNSA.

The J gene is TRBJ1-1, the V gene TRBV7-2, with 9 bases matching TRBD1. CDR3 length: 13 amino acids. Germline CDR1 and CDR2: SGHTA and FQGNSA. J was trimmed by 10 bases and V by 1 base; bases with no gene match: 4. CDR3 sequence: CASSLDRGRRAFF. The CDR3 DNA reads TGTGCCAGCAGCTTAGACAGGGGGCGGAGAGCTTTCTTT.